The 7 T cell receptor beta chains below all came from one sample that was sequenced in a study of blood T cell repertoires in COVID-19 (dated by TCRdb to 2019 to 2021). Libraries were built with the immunoSEQ multiplex PCR assay. TCRdb carries this immuneACCESS record with in-frame sequences only. Its versions omit some clonotypes, under half of them owing to an unresolved V gene in the studies checked, with the rest unexplained. Recorded for this sample are around 190,000 clones; about nine tenths of them occurred a single time. The ten largest clones take up under 2% of the sample. Sequenced material: peripheral blood. These receptors were collected from a man in his late teens or twenties with active or convalescent COVID-19.

This sequence joins TRBV19 and TRBJ1-3; the match to TRBD1 covers 7 bases. The ends lost 6 bases at V and 3 bases at J; junction bases unmatched: 5. CDR1 and CDR2 from the germline V gene are LNHDA and SQIVND (reference sequence). There are 14 residues in the CDR3. The CDR3 sequence: CASSPGQNGNTIYF. CDR3 coding DNA: TGTGCCAGTAGCCCGGGACAGAATGGAAACACCATATATTTT.

For the CDR3, the DNA is TGTGCCAGCGGCCTGGGAGGGCAGGAATCCTACGAGCAGTACTTC. Translating gives CASGLGGQESYEQYF. This sequence joins TRBV5-4 and TRBJ2-7, with 7 bases identical to TRBD2. Germline V lookup: CDR1 SGHNT, CDR2 YYREEE (reference sequence). Unmatched junction bases numbered 11, after V lost 7 bases and J lost 1 base. This CDR3 is built from 15 residues.

This clone was counted once. The rearrangement links TRBV6-5 to TRBJ2-1; 9 bases align to TRBD1. Trimming cost V 7 bases and J 3 bases; bases outside gene matches: 4. Germline V gives CDR1 MNHEY, CDR2 SVGAGI. The CDR3 has 14 amino acids. CDR3 nucleotides: TGTGCCAGCAAGACAGGGGGGGGCTACAATGAGCAGTTCTTC. This sequence encodes CASKTGGGYNEQFF.

This rearrangement joins TRBV5-1 to TRBJ2-5, with a weak D call TRBD1 (6 bases). Trimming stripped 1 base from V and 5 bases from J, with 12 bases between. This CDR3 spans 14 amino acids. Germline CDR1 and CDR2: SGHRS and YFSETQ. The CDR3 coding sequence is TGCGCCAGCAGCTTGACAGGGTCCGGGGAGACCCAGTACTTC. It is translated as CASSLTGSGETQYF.

The CDR3 region has the DNA TGCGCCAGCAGCAGGACAGGGGGCACCGGGGAGCTGTTTTTT. Translation gives CASSRTGGTGELFF. The rearrangement uses TRBV4-1 and TRBJ2-2; TRBD1 aligns across 10 bases. Trimming took 5 bases from V and 4 from J; bases not matched to a gene: 1. This CDR3 region has 14 residues. Germline CDR1 and CDR2: MGHRA and YSYEKL.

V gene TRBV24-1 combines with J gene TRBJ1-1; D perhaps matches TRBD1 (5 bases). Trimming took off 9 bases at V and 0 bases at J, with 13 bases between the two ends. This CDR3 is 14 amino acids long. Germline-derived CDR1 and CDR2 are KGHDR and SFDVKD. As DNA, the CDR3 is TGTGCCACCGGGAAGGACACGATGAACACTGAAGCTTTCTTT. Protein sequence: CATGKDTMNTEAFF.

CDR3 region: CASSLVSGEGYEQYF. CDR3 sequence (DNA): TGTGCCAGCAGCTTAGTGTCGGGAGAAGGGTACGAGCAGTACTTC. The chain joins TRBV7-6 to TRBJ2-7; the D gene is possibly TRBD2 (6 bases). CDR1 and CDR2 from the germline V gene are SGHVS and FNYEAQ. CDR3 length: 15 residues. With 1 base removed from V and 4 bases from J, the gap between germline ends came to 14 bases.